Each of the 15 T cell receptor beta chains below was sequenced from the same sample in a study of shared clonotypes between healthy human individuals. Libraries were prepared by immunoSEQ multiplex PCR; TCRdb keeps only in-frame clonotypes and omits some of them. Of about 2 million clones in the sample, roughly 95% were seen once. Naive CD8 cells comprised CD45RO-negative, CCR7-positively selected cells, excluding terminally differentiated effector memory CD45RA+ cells. Sequencing input: naive CD8+ T cells sorted from blood. These receptors originate from a man younger than 35 in good health.

This chain links TRBV5-6 with TRBJ2-5; D is possibly TRBD1 (6 bases). This CDR3 comprises 12 residues. Germline V gene lookup returns CDR1 SGHDT and CDR2 YYEEEE. Trimming stripped 4 bases from V and 5 bases from J, with 9 bases between. DNA of the CDR3: TGTGCCAGCAGCGAAGGGGGTGAGACCCAGTACTTC. Its translation is CASSEGGETQYF.

The chain couples TRBV5-6 to TRBJ2-7; TRBD1 is a possible D gene (5 bases). The CDR3 consists of 13 residues. Germline CDR1 and CDR2: SGHDT and YYEEEE. The V end lost 4 bases, the J end lost 3 bases, and 11 bases lay between the germline ends. CDR3 sequence reads: CASSASQVYEQYF. Written as DNA, the CDR3 is TGTGCCAGCAGCGCCTCACAGGTCTACGAGCAGTACTTC.

The chain employs TRBV4-3 and TRBJ2-1; D ambiguous. This CDR3 is built from 16 residues. Trimming pared 2 bases from V and 0 bases from J, leaving 11 bases between. The germline CDR1 and CDR2 sequences are LGHNA and YSLEER. CDR3 sequence reads: CASSQSTHSSYNEQFF. The CDR3 bases are TGCGCCAGCAGCCAAAGTACCCATAGCTCCTACAATGAGCAGTTCTTC.

Notes on this clone: At one boundary the junction diverges from the germline segment, which might be a read error. The rearrangement joins TRBV7-7 to TRBJ2-2; perhaps TRBD2 as D (5 bases). The CDR3 runs to 15 residues. The germline CDR1 and CDR2 sequences are SSHAT and FNYEAQ (reference sequence). CDR3 sequence (DNA): TGTGCTAGCAGCTTAGTAACCGGGGTGACCGGGGAGCTGTTTTTT. Residues: CASSLVTGVTGELFF.

The chain has TRBV5-4 and TRBJ2-2; 9 bases are shared with TRBD1. With V trimmed by 6 bases and J by 1 base, 4 bases remained unmatched. Germline V CDR1 and CDR2: SGHNT, YYREEE (reference sequence). CDR3 length: 15 amino acids. This CDR3 reads CASTGTGRNTGELFF. The CDR3, as DNA: TGTGCCAGCACGGGGACAGGGAGGAACACCGGGGAGCTGTTTTTT.

The chain has TRBV28 and TRBJ2-2, with 8 bases lining up with TRBD1. J lost 4 bases, V lost 9 bases, and 10 bases had no gene match. The length of the CDR3 is 15 residues. The germline gives CDR1 MDHEN, CDR2 SYDVKM. The CDR3 DNA is TGTGCCAGAGAAACGACAGGGGCGGCCACCGGGGAGCTGTTTTTT. This sequence encodes CARETTGAATGELFF.

Here the CDR3 reads CASSPGRYNEQFF. The CDR3 DNA reads as TGTGCCAGCAGCCCCGGACGATACAATGAGCAGTTCTTC. The chain recombines TRBV13 with TRBJ2-1; D remains ambiguous. Germline CDR1 PRHDT, CDR2 FYEKMQ (reference sequence). V was shortened by 5 bases and J by 4 bases, with 9 bases between the two germline ends. This CDR3 comprises 13 residues. The variable domain in full, completed from reference TRBV13 and TRBJ2-1, reads AAGVIQSPRHLIKEKRETATLKCYPIPRHDTVYWYQQGPGQDPQFLISFYEKMQSDKGSIPDRFSAQQFSDYHSELNMSSLELGDSALYFCASSPGRYNEQFFGPGTRLTVL.

The chain carries TRBV5-1 and TRBJ2-5, with D perhaps matching TRBD1 or TRBD2 (5 bases each). The V end lost 1 base, the J end lost 3 bases, and 16 bases lay between the germline ends. The CDR3 is 16 residues long. CDR1 and CDR2 (germline): SGHRS, YFSETQ. The CDR3 sequence is CASSLLLREGKETQYF. The CDR3 nucleotides are TGCGCCAGCAGCTTGCTCCTTCGAGAGGGGAAAGAGACCCAGTACTTC.

The V gene is TRBV5-1, the J gene TRBJ2-7, with 9 bases matching TRBD1. V was pared by 4 bases and J by 4 bases, with 3 bases of the junction left unmatched. Germline CDR1 reads SGHRS; CDR2 reads YFSETQ. The CDR3 has 13 amino acids. The chain's CDR3 is CASSMDRGYEQYF. The CDR3 nucleotides are TGCGCCAGCAGCATGGACAGGGGATACGAGCAGTACTTC.

The chain links TRBV13 to TRBJ2-7; no definite D call. Trimming stripped 4 bases from V and 2 bases from J, with 15 bases between. This CDR3 is 15 amino acids long. The germline V gene encodes CDR1 PRHDT and CDR2 FYEKMQ (reference sequence). CDR3 in DNA: TGTGCCAGCAGCTCCCACCTGAACACGGCCTACGAGCAGTACTTC. Its translation: CASSSHLNTAYEQYF.

The rearrangement joins TRBV5-4 to TRBJ1-6, with TRBD1 matching 7 bases. This CDR3 spans 14 amino acids. Per germline, CDR1 SGHNT and CDR2 YYREEE (reference sequence). J was trimmed by 8 bases and V by 4 bases; bases with no gene match: 6. CDR3 nucleotide sequence: TGTGCCAGCAGCCGTGCGACAGGGTATTCACCCCTCCACTTT. Amino acids: CASSRATGYSPLHF.

The chain combines TRBV6-1 with TRBJ2-7, with TRBD2 matching 8 bases. The germline V gene encodes CDR1 MNHNS and CDR2 SASEGT. With V trimmed by 1 base and J by 2 bases, 4 bases remained unmatched. The CDR3 totals 15 residues. The CDR3 nucleotides read TGTGCCAGCAGTGAAGTACTAGCGGATGCCTACGAGCAGTACTTC. Its protein product is CASSEVLADAYEQYF.

This clone was observed a few times. The rearrangement uses TRBV5-1 and TRBJ1-2, with 7 bases fitting TRBD1. The CDR3 contains 16 residues. From germline, CDR1 is SGHRS and CDR2 YFSETQ. J was trimmed by 2 bases and V by 0 bases; bases with no gene match: 7. This CDR3 reads CASSLGPQQGNYGYTF. CDR3 DNA: TGCGCCAGCAGCTTGGGGCCCCAACAGGGGAACTATGGCTACACCTTC.

The genes are TRBV28 and TRBJ2-1; 11 nucleotides align to TRBD1. This CDR3 spans 16 amino acids. Germline values: CDR1 MDHEN, CDR2 SYDVKM. The trim removed 4 bases at V and 8 bases at J, leaving 10 bases unmatched. CDR3 DNA sequence: TGTGCCAGCAGTTCCGGACAGGGGGCGAGTTTTGATGAGCAGTTCTTC. Translating it yields CASSSGQGASFDEQFF.

The V call is TRBV27, the J call TRBJ2-7, with 7 positions matching TRBD1. Germline V gives CDR1 MNHEY, CDR2 SMNVEV (reference sequence). V trimming: 5 bases; J trimming: 3 bases; junction bases outside the gene matches: 7. This CDR3 is 14 amino acids long. The CDR3 sequence: CASSQQGFLYEQYF. CDR3 DNA: TGTGCCAGCAGTCAACAGGGGTTTCTCTACGAGCAGTACTTC.